This TCR beta chain is drawn from a study of blood T cell repertoires in COVID-19. Study at large: Specimens from acute and convalescent COVID-19 originated in the United States, Italy and Spain. Sample material is recorded as cDNA or gDNA derived from T cells, B-cell-depleted T cells, or PBMCs.

As processed by the authors: Scientists estimated how many nucleated cells there were by amplifying reference gene primers. This table comes from immunoSEQ multiplex PCR, and its TCRdb copy is limited to in-frame clones, with some not included. V and J calls and clone size are those listed in that table; D and trimming were worked out from the DNA. This sample has 70,000 or so clones; roughly four fifths occur once, and the top ten carry 21%. Deletions cut 7 bases from V and 0 bases from J, with 7 bases between. CDR1 SGHNT and CDR2 YYREEE come from the germline V gene (reference sequence). The CDR3 is 12 residues long.

V is TRBV5-4 and J is TRBJ2-5; no definite D call. The TCR sequence derives from a man between 70 and 80 years old with acute or convalescent COVID-19. Material for sequencing was peripheral blood. CDR3 sequence (DNA): TGTGCCAGCCAAACTAACCAAGAGACCCAGTACTTC. Protein sequence: CASQTNQETQYF.